The 18 T cell receptor beta chains in this list originate from one sample, sequenced in a study of identical twins. TCRdb processed the 5' RACE reads anew with MiXCR; each CDR3 protein has one entry. The data hold around 290,000 distinct CDR3 sequences, with around 9.7% observed a single time. Another study also made use of these data, one on yellow fever vaccine responses in identical twins.

Sequencing was performed on CD8+ T cells sorted from blood. Every receptor here comes from a young woman in good health.

This clonotype has a handful of counts. J is TRBJ2-7 and V is TRBV4-3; 8 nucleotides agree with TRBD2. CDR3 size: 17 residues. Losses at the gene ends were 1 base for V and 3 bases for J; bases not matched to a gene: 11. Germline V gene lookup returns CDR1 LGHNA and CDR2 YSLEER. CDR3 DNA: TGCGCCAGCAGCCAAGGGGGTAGCGGGATTTCCAGCTACGAGCAGTACTTC. Protein sequence: CASSQGGSGISSYEQYF.

A few counts support this clonotype. The CDR3 bases are TGTGCCAGCAGCCGGACGGAAGACACCGGGGAGCTGTTTTTT. Protein: CASSRTEDTGELFF. The chain carries TRBV7-9 and TRBJ2-2; no clear D. Looked up from germline, CDR1 is SEHNR and CDR2 is FQNEAQ (reference sequence). V lost 5 bases and J 3 bases, leaving 10 bases between the germline ends. The CDR3 has 14 residues.

This clonotype was picked up many times. CDR3 amino acids: CASSLSPGEPYEQYF. The DNA for the CDR3 is TGCGCCAGCAGCTTGTCGCCGGGGGAACCCTACGAGCAGTACTTC. This sequence joins TRBV5-1 and TRBJ2-7; TRBD2 is a possible D gene (6 bases). Germline V gene sequence: CDR1 SGHRS, CDR2 YFSETQ. V was trimmed by 1 base and J by 2 bases, leaving 13 bases between them. CDR3 length: 15 residues.

This clonotype came up a few times. V is TRBV3-1 and J is TRBJ2-7; 9 nucleotides line up with TRBD1. J gave up 1 base and V 0 bases, and 4 bases lay outside the gene matches. CDR3 size: 16 residues. The germline CDR1 and CDR2 sequences are LGHDT and YNNKEL (reference sequence). CDR3 residues: CASSQEWTGASYEQYF. CDR3 DNA: TGTGCCAGCAGCCAAGAGTGGACAGGGGCATCCTACGAGCAGTACTTC.

This clonotype was recorded at least ten times. The V call is TRBV4-3, the J call TRBJ2-7; maybe TRBD1 (5 bases). V was shortened by 0 bases and J by 4 bases, with 13 bases between the two germline ends. The V gene's germline CDR1 is LGHNA and CDR2 YSLEER. The CDR3 has 15 residues. CDR3 region: CASSQDQGTSYEQYF. CDR3 DNA: TGCGCCAGCAGCCAAGATCAGGGCACTTCATACGAGCAGTACTTC.

The rearrangement joins TRBV7-9 to TRBJ2-1; TRBD2 agrees at 7 bases. The junction had 9 bases not matched to a gene; V was cut back by 2 bases and J by 5 bases. The germline CDR1 and CDR2 sequences are SEHNR and FQNEAQ (reference sequence). CDR3 size: 16 residues. The CDR3 nucleotides read TGTGCCAGCAGCTTATCTGGCGGGAGCGGTAACAATGAGCAGTTCTTC. This encodes CASSLSGGSGNNEQFF.

V and J are TRBV15 and TRBJ2-1; a possible D gene is TRBD1 (6 bases). This CDR3 region has 15 residues. Looked up from germline, CDR1 is LNHNV and CDR2 is YYDKDF (reference sequence). With 5 bases removed from V and 3 bases from J, the gap between germline ends came to 14 bases. The CDR3 DNA reads TGTGCCACCAGCGTTCCCGGGACAATCTACAATGAGCAGTTCTTC. Amino acid sequence: CATSVPGTIYNEQFF.

The rearrangement links TRBV4-3 to TRBJ2-7, with a weak D call TRBD2 (6 bases). There are 17 residues in the CDR3. The V end lost 0 bases, the J end lost 1 base, and 16 bases lay between the germline ends. Germline CDR1 LGHNA, CDR2 YSLEER. This CDR3 is CASSQDRVGLTSYEQYF. CDR3 in DNA: TGCGCCAGCAGCCAAGATAGAGTCGGACTAACATCCTACGAGCAGTACTTC.

This clonotype has a handful of counts. Relative to the germline gene, one junction end is altered; a read error may explain this. The rearrangement links TRBV6-1 to TRBJ2-1, with TRBD2 matching over 7 bases. The CDR3 runs to 16 residues. From germline, CDR1 is MNHNS and CDR2 SASEGT. CDR3 in amino acids: CAGSPSSGGTYNEQFF. The CDR3 DNA follows: TGTGCCGGCAGCCCTAGCTCGGGGGGAACCTACAATGAGCAGTTCTTC.

This rearrangement joins TRBV29-1 to TRBJ2-5, with D perhaps matching TRBD1 (5 bases). The V and J ends lost 1 base and 1 base respectively, with 7 bases between them. There are 13 residues in the CDR3. CDR1 is SQVTM, CDR2 ANQGSEA, per germline. The CDR3 here is CSVEVTVQETQYF. The CDR3, as DNA: TGCAGCGTTGAAGTGACAGTCCAAGAGACCCAGTACTTC.

There are many counts of this clonotype. This chain joins TRBV7-7 and TRBJ1-1; D gene ambiguous. The CDR3 has 12 residues. The germline gives CDR1 SSHAT, CDR2 FNYEAQ (reference sequence). The CDR3 DNA sequence: TGTGCTAGCGCACCCCTGAACACTGAAGCTTTCTTT. Encoded protein: CASAPLNTEAFF.

This clonotype was recorded many times. This chain connects TRBV7-9 to TRBJ2-1; 8 positions agree with TRBD1. This CDR3 has 16 amino acids. The germline V gene has CDR1 SEHNR and CDR2 FQNEAQ (reference sequence). V was clipped by 4 bases and J by 4 bases; unmatched bases: 9. CDR3 coding DNA: TGTGCCAGCAGCTCAGGACAGGGCCTCATTTACAATGAGCAGTTCTTC. This translates into CASSSGQGLIYNEQFF.

This clonotype appeared many times. This chain connects TRBV7-6 to TRBJ2-7, with TRBD1 as a possible D gene (6 bases). The CDR3 sequence is 15 residues long. Germline-derived CDR1 and CDR2 are SGHVS and FNYEAQ. Trimming removed 5 bases from V and 2 bases from J, with 16 bases in between. The CDR3 DNA follows: TGTGCCAGCAGCGCGGATATAGGGGGTCCCTACGAGCAGTACTTC. Translating gives CASSADIGGPYEQYF.

This clonotype was detected a few times. The CDR3, as DNA: TGTGCCAGCAGCGTCGGAGGGCCCTACGAGCAGTACTTC. It yields the protein CASSVGGPYEQYF. The chain uses TRBV9 and TRBJ2-7; possible D gene TRBD2, 6 bases. This CDR3 has 13 amino acids. Germline-derived CDR1 and CDR2 are SGDLS and YYNGEE. V lost 2 bases and J lost 2, with 8 bases in between.

This clonotype occurred a few times. The gene calls are TRBV7-9 and TRBJ2-5, with D hard to call. V was shortened by 5 bases and J by 5 bases, with 18 bases between the two germline ends. This CDR3 has 15 residues. Germline V gene sequence: CDR1 SEHNR, CDR2 FQNEAQ (reference sequence). The CDR3 loop is CASSIPNGPRETQYF. In DNA form, the CDR3 reads TGTGCCAGCAGCATACCAAACGGACCGAGGGAGACCCAGTACTTC.

This clonotype was found many times. The chain uses TRBV6-4 and TRBJ2-1; 8 nucleotides align to TRBD1. This CDR3 contains 14 residues. Germline V CDR1 and CDR2: MRHNA, SNTAGT. V gave up 0 bases and J gave up 8 bases; unmatched junction bases: 3. CDR3 in amino acids: CASSDSTGAYEQFF. The DNA for the CDR3 is TGTGCCAGCAGTGACTCGACAGGGGCCTATGAGCAGTTCTTC.

Only a few counts were recorded for this clonotype. The CDR3 here is CASSPQLAAADTQYF. The CDR3 region has the DNA TGTGCCAGCAGCCCCCAACTAGCTGCGGCAGATACGCAGTATTTT. The chain couples TRBV14 to TRBJ2-3, with D possibly TRBD2 on 6 matching bases. Germline CDR1 SGHDN, CDR2 FVKESK. The V end lost 4 bases, the J end lost 4 bases, and 15 bases lay between the germline ends. The length of the CDR3 is 15 residues.

This clonotype turned up a few times. This chain uses TRBV7-2 with TRBJ2-7, with 8 bases fitting TRBD1. The CDR3 is 14 amino acids. CDR1 is SGHTA and CDR2 is FQGNSA in the germline V gene. V shed 5 bases and J 4 bases; nucleotides not matched to a gene: 7. CDR3 bases: TGTGCCAGCAGCCCCTGGACAGGGCAGTACGAGCAGTACTTC. Its protein product is CASSPWTGQYEQYF.